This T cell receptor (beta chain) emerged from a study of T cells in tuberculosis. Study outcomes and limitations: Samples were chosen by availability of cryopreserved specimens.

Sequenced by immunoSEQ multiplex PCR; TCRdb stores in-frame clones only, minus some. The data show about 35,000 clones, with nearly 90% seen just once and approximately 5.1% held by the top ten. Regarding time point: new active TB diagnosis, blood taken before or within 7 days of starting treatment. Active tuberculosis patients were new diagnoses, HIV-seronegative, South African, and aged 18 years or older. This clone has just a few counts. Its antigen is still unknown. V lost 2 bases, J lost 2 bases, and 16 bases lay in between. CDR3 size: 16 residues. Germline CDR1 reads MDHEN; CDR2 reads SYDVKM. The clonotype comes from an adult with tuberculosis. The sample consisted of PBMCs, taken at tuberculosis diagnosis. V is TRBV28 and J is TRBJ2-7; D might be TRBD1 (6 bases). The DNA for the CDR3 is TGTGCCAGCAGTTTAAGCCGAACAGGGTTAGCCTACGAGCAGTACTTC. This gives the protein CASSLSRTGLAYEQYF. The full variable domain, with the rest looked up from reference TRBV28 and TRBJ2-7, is DVKVTQSSRYLVKRTGEKVFLECVQDMDHENMFWYRQDPGLGLRLIYFSYDVKMKEKGDIPEGYSVSREKKERFSLILESASTNQTSMYLCASSLSRTGLAYEQYFGPGTRLTVT.